The sequence of this TCR beta chain was determined in a study of blood T cell repertoires in COVID-19. Study overall: The United States, Italy and Spain provided the acute and convalescent COVID-19 samples. PBMCs, B-cell-depleted T cells, or T cells provided the cDNA or gDNA that made up the material.

After removal of 1 base from V and 5 bases from J, the junction contained 12 bases not matched to a gene. The germline V gene has CDR1 MGHRA and CDR2 YSYEKL. The CDR3 extends over 18 amino acids. Authors' methods: From reference gene primer amplification, estimates of nucleated cell counts were derived. TCRdb's copy holds only in-frame clones and misses some; the assay was immunoSEQ multiplex PCR. For V, J and clone size, that table is used; D and trimming come from the DNA. Among 46,000 or so clones listed, around nine tenths were seen once. The chain recombines TRBV4-1 with TRBJ1-4, with TRBD1 matching over 8 bases. Sequencing was done on a sample of peripheral blood. This receptor was taken from a man in his 60s with active or convalescent COVID-19. CDR3 residues: CASSQAGGQGQRNEKLFF. DNA for the CDR3: TGCGCCAGCAGCCAAGCAGGGGGCCAGGGCCAAAGGAATGAAAAACTGTTTTTT.